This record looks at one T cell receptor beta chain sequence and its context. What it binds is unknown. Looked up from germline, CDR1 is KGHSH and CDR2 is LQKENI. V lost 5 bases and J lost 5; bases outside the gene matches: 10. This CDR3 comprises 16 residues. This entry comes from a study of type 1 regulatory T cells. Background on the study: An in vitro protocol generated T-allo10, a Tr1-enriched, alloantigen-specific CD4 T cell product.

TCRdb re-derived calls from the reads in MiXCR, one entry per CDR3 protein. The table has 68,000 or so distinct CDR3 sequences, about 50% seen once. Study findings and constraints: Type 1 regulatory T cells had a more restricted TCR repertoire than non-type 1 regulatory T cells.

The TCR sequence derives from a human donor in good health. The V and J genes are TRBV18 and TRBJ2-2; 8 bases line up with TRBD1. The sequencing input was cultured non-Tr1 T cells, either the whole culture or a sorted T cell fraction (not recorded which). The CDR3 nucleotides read TGTGCCAGCTCAGCCACCGATGGACAGGGAACCGGGGAGCTGTTTTTT. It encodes CASSATDGQGTGELFF.